This entry describes one T cell receptor (beta chain). Treatment in this sample: about 20 received Ad26.COV2.S at low or high dose, single or two shots; about 5 received placebo; per-sample allocation not given. The samples date from day 63 after the first vaccine or placebo injection. This sample is drawn from a study of Ad26.COV2.S vaccination and SARS-CoV-2 variants. The germline V gene has CDR1 DFQATT and CDR2 SNEGSKA (reference sequence). V was cut by 6 bases and J by 5 bases, with 13 bases left in between. The CDR3 has 12 amino acids. Method: immunoSEQ multiplex PCR; TCRdb's copy keeps in-frame clones and lacks some. This table holds some 350,000 clones, under 90% found once.

V usage is TRBV20-1 and J usage is TRBJ1-1, with D unresolved. The starting material was peripheral blood, obtained in a trial of Ad26.COV2.S vaccine versus placebo. The source of this sequence is a person aged 18-60 years who received the Ad26.COV2.S COVID-19 vaccine or a placebo. The DNA of the CDR3 is TGCAGTGCCAGTCCTTTGTTAACTGAAGCTTTCTTT. Protein sequence: CSASPLLTEAFF.